This section outlines one T cell receptor (beta chain) sequence together with its context. TCRdb independently ran MiXCR on the RACE reads; one entry per CDR3 protein. This table has around 120,000 distinct CDR3 sequences, around 13% appearing once. This entry is derived from a study of human T cells and chemical hapten exposure. Time point specified: patch test 1, 2 weeks after DPC sensitization. Noted treatment: therapeutic diphenylcyclopropenone sensitization with weekly scalp DPC. Sequenced material: whole blood, taken in connection with sensitization to the hapten diphenylcyclopropenone (DPC). This sequence originates from a man aged 18-30 years with alopecia areata. Some clones in this sample may be carry-over from other donors' samples.

In DNA, the CDR3 is TGTGCCAGCAGCCAAGTCGCGGGGGTGAACACTGAAGCTTTCTTT. As protein: CASSQVAGVNTEAFF. This chain uses TRBV3-1 with TRBJ1-1, with D possibly being TRBD1 (5 bases). The V and J ends lost 1 base and 0 bases respectively, with 9 bases between them. CDR1 is LGHDT, CDR2 YNNKEL, per germline (reference sequence). This CDR3 contains 15 residues.